This TCR beta chain was observed in a study of response to subunit inactivated influenza vaccine. Study-wide results and caveats: With each seasonal influenza vaccination, the authors suggested, few new T cells are recruited.

MiXCR, applied by TCRdb to the RT-PCR reads, yields one record per CDR3 protein. The table has approximately 530,000 distinct CDR3 sequences, over 10% seen once. CDR1 and CDR2 (germline): SGHDT, YYEEEE. The CDR3 runs to 15 residues. J gave up 14 bases and V 4 bases, and 19 bases lay outside the gene matches. This clonotype appeared many times. The antigen is undetermined. The rearrangement uses TRBV5-6 and TRBJ2-3, with 7 bases aligning to TRBD2. The sample was PBMCs from blood, taken 40 to 50 days after vaccination. This clonotype was sampled from a man in his fifties who received an inactivated influenza vaccine. The chain's CDR3 is CASSPISGLDEGWYF. CDR3 nucleotides: TGTGCCAGCAGCCCCATTTCAGGACTAGACGAGGGGTGGTATTTT.